The source of this T cell receptor beta chain is a study of PD-1 blockade in classical Hodgkin lymphoma. This clone appeared once. Germline lookup yields CDR1 MNHEY and CDR2 SMNVEV (reference sequence). The CDR3 runs 15 residues. V was clipped by 5 bases and J by 5 bases; unmatched bases: 9. There was relapse after autologous stem cell transplantation in every patient, and there was variation in brentuximab vedotin exposure. The method was immunoSEQ multiplex PCR; TCRdb's version includes in-frame clones alone and lacks a portion of them. The table lists about 4,200 clones, roughly 77% of them singletons.

The TCR originated in a human donor with classical Hodgkin lymphoma. V usage is TRBV27 and J usage is TRBJ1-1, with 9 bases lining up with TRBD1. Sequenced here: peripheral blood mononuclear cells (PBMCs), sampled at baseline. The CDR3 here is CASSLQTGGSTEAFF. CDR3 nucleotides: TGTGCCAGCAGTCTTCAGACAGGGGGGAGTACTGAAGCTTTCTTT.